This is a list of T cell receptor beta chains from one sample in a study of T cells in tuberculosis. Data came from immunoSEQ multiplex PCR; TCRdb stores just in-frame clones and leaves some out. The repertoire includes about 53,000 clones, 90% to 95% of them detected once, and 1.4% to 1.5% sits in the top ten. Sequencing used PBMCs, obtained at tuberculosis diagnosis. The origin of the receptors is an adult with tuberculosis. Both conserved end residues are part of each CDR3. D genes are given only for firm matches. The size of a clone is reported for some rows only, either as once, few or many, or as a class for expanded clones.

CDR3aa,CDR3nt,v_gene,d_gene,abundance,j_gene
CASSLAFAGALDIQYF,TGTGCCAGCAGCTTAGCCTTCGCGGGAGCCCTGGACATTCAGTACTTC,TRBV7-9,TRBD2,-,TRBJ2-4
CASTPGTSGTGGTGELFF,TGCGCCAGCACCCCCGGGACTAGCGGGACTGGGGGCACCGGGGAGCTGTTTTTT,TRBV5-1,TRBD2,-,TRBJ2-2
CASSPRLAGGWTDTQYF,TGCGCCAGCAGCCCCCGACTAGCGGGAGGGTGGACAGATACGCAGTATTTT,TRBV5-1,TRBD2,-,TRBJ2-3
CASSLGTGVTGELFF,TGTGCCAGCAGTCTCGGGACAGGGGTAACCGGGGAGCTGTTTTTT,TRBV6-6,TRBD1,-,TRBJ2-2
CASSRDQETQYF,TGTGCCAGCAGCCGGGACCAAGAGACCCAGTACTTC,TRBV9,-,-,TRBJ2-5
CASSLRYRTTEAFF,TGTGCCAGCAGCTTGAGGTACAGGACCACTGAAGCTTTCTTT,TRBV5-6,-,-,TRBJ1-1
CASSPQSGRGDEQFF,TGTGCCAGCTCACCACAGAGCGGACGGGGTGATGAGCAGTTCTTC,TRBV18,-,-,TRBJ2-1
CASSQPGTGALYGYTF,TGTGCCAGCAGCCAGCCAGGGACGGGAGCGCTTTATGGCTACACCTTC,TRBV28,-,-,TRBJ1-2
CASRTGKFEETQYF,TGTGCCAGCAGGACAGGGAAGTTTGAAGAGACCCAGTACTTC,TRBV2,TRBD1,-,TRBJ2-5
CSVEASGVVGYTF,TGCAGCGTTGAAGCATCAGGGGTGGTTGGCTACACCTTC,TRBV29-1,-,-,TRBJ1-2
CASSPKAGTGANGYTF,TGTGCCAGCAGCCCAAAAGCCGGGACAGGGGCGAATGGCTACACCTTC,TRBV7-2,TRBD1,-,TRBJ1-2
CSAAGQETQYF,TGCAGTGCTGCCGGGCAAGAGACCCAGTACTTC,TRBV20-1,-,once,TRBJ2-5
CASSISGRDNEQFF,TGTGCCAGTAGTATTAGCGGGAGAGACAATGAGCAGTTCTTC,TRBV19,TRBD2,-,TRBJ2-1
CASSIGQGGYEQYF,TGCGCCAGCAGCATCGGACAGGGGGGCTACGAGCAGTACTTC,TRBV5-1,TRBD1,-,TRBJ2-7
CASLSWTGEGYTF,TGTGCCAGCCTCTCTTGGACAGGGGAGGGCTACACCTTC,TRBV6-1,TRBD1,-,TRBJ1-2
CASSKAQLAGRDHEQYF,TGTGCCAGCAGCAAAGCTCAACTAGCGGGGAGGGACCACGAGCAGTACTTC,TRBV21-1,-,-,TRBJ2-7
CASSLGAGGSYNEQFF,TGTGCCAGCAGCTTAGGAGCAGGGGGTTCCTACAATGAGCAGTTCTTC,TRBV11-2,TRBD1,-,TRBJ2-1
CASSFGTEAFF,TGTGCCAGCAGCTTCGGCACTGAAGCTTTCTTT,TRBV11-2,-,-,TRBJ1-1
CASSLEDSQETQYF,TGTGCCAGCAGCTTGGAGGACAGCCAAGAGACCCAGTACTTC,TRBV5-4,-,-,TRBJ2-5
CSASDREKLFF,TGCAGTGCTAGCGACAGGGAAAAACTGTTTTTT,TRBV20-1,-,-,TRBJ1-4
CASSFGGGTEAFF,TGTGCCAGCAGTTTTGGGGGAGGCACTGAAGCTTTCTTT,TRBV27,-,-,TRBJ1-1
CASRETGTYEQYF,TGTGCCAGCAGAGAGACAGGGACTTACGAGCAGTACTTC,TRBV11-2,-,-,TRBJ2-7
CASSVDGRANGGQYF,TGTGCCAGCAGCGTAGACGGGAGGGCAAACGGTGGGCAGTACTTC,TRBV9,TRBD2,few,TRBJ2-7
CASRLVTSGRTGELFF,TGTGCAAGTCGCTTAGTAACTAGCGGGAGAACCGGGGAGCTGTTTTTT,TRBV12-2,-,-,TRBJ2-2
CASSPSEEGFTEAFF,TGCGCCAGCAGCCCTTCGGAGGAGGGTTTCACTGAAGCTTTCTTT,TRBV4-3,-,-,TRBJ1-1
CASSESVVASGRARIYNEQFF,TGCGCCAGCAGTGAGTCGGTTGTGGCTAGCGGGAGGGCCCGTATCTACAATGAGCAGTTCTTC,TRBV10-1,TRBD2,-,TRBJ2-1
CASRLSYEQYF,TGCGCCAGTCGACTTTCATACGAGCAGTACTTC,TRBV5-1,-,-,TRBJ2-7
CASRTPGHLGTDTQYF,TGTGCCAGCCGAACACCGGGACACCTCGGCACAGATACGCAGTATTTT,TRBV28,-,-,TRBJ2-3
CASSVVGTDTQYF,TGTGCCAGCAGCGTAGTCGGCACAGATACGCAGTATTTT,TRBV9,-,-,TRBJ2-3
CASKSQTSTDTQYF,TGTGCCAGTAAGTCACAGACAAGCACAGATACGCAGTATTTT,TRBV19,-,once,TRBJ2-3
CASSSGFPYEQYF,TGTGCCAGCAGTTCGGGATTTCCCTACGAGCAGTACTTC,TRBV28,-,-,TRBJ2-7
CASSLGNPGLAGLYEQYF,TGTGCCAGCAGCTTAGGCAACCCGGGACTAGCGGGGCTCTACGAGCAGTACTTC,TRBV7-2,TRBD2,-,TRBJ2-7
CASSLTRSSYEQYF,TGTGCCAGCAGCTTGACGCGGAGCTCCTACGAGCAGTACTTC,TRBV11-2,-,-,TRBJ2-7
CASSVDRGRQFF,TGTGCCAGCAGCGTCGACAGGGGACGGCAGTTCTTC,TRBV2,TRBD1,-,TRBJ2-1
CASSLREGMRPLAKNIQYF,TGTGCCAGCAGCTTAAGGGAGGGGATGAGACCTTTAGCCAAAAACATTCAGTACTTC,TRBV7-9,TRBD2,-,TRBJ2-4
CASSFRGSGGELFF,TGTGCCAGCAGCTTCCGCGGGAGCGGCGGGGAGCTGTTTTTT,TRBV5-5,TRBD2,-,TRBJ2-2
CASSLLAGSYNEQFF,TGTGCCAGCAGTTTACTAGCGGGCTCCTACAATGAGCAGTTCTTC,TRBV28,TRBD2,-,TRBJ2-1
CASSSNRNRDGYTF,TGTGCCAGCAGCTCTAACCGCAACAGGGATGGCTACACCTTC,TRBV7-2,-,-,TRBJ1-2
CASSQGLAGTGELFF,TGCGCCAGCAGCCAAGGACTAGCGGGCACCGGGGAGCTGTTTTTT,TRBV4-3,TRBD2,-,TRBJ2-2
CASSNPAGASGFEQYF,TGTGCCAGCAGCAACCCCGCCGGGGCTAGCGGATTCGAGCAGTACTTC,TRBV7-2,TRBD2,-,TRBJ2-7
CASSIAAGVSYNEQFF,TGTGCCAGTAGTATAGCGGCGGGAGTTTCCTACAATGAGCAGTTCTTC,TRBV19,TRBD2,once,TRBJ2-1
CASSIGDPVYNEQFF,TGTGCCAGTAGTATCGGAGACCCCGTCTACAATGAGCAGTTCTTC,TRBV19,-,-,TRBJ2-1
CASSDRDSSYEQYF,TGCGCCAGCAGCGACCGGGACAGCTCCTACGAGCAGTACTTC,TRBV5-1,TRBD1,-,TRBJ2-7
CASSTGGGKTQYF,TGTGCCAGCAGCACCGGGGGTGGAAAGACCCAGTACTTC,TRBV11-2,-,-,TRBJ2-5
CASTTGNDEQYF,TGTGCCAGCACCACAGGGAACGACGAGCAGTACTTC,TRBV2,-,-,TRBJ2-7
CASRTGVSGELFF,TGTGCCAGCAGAACAGGGGTTTCCGGGGAGCTGTTTTTT,TRBV27,TRBD1,-,TRBJ2-2